These T cell receptor beta chains were read from a single sample in a study of blood T cells in healthy people across ages. TCRdb independently ran MiXCR on the 5' RACE reads; one entry per CDR3 protein. The sample lists hundreds of thousands of distinct CDR3 sequences, around 48% occurring once. The source material was blood. The receptors here all came from a man aged 25-45 years in good health. Each CDR3 is given with its conserved first and last residue. The D gene is left open where the match is weak. Clone size is shown for a subset of rows, as once, few, many or a class of expanded clone.

NA	TRBV7-3	TRBJ1-1	once	TGTGCCAGCGGCTTACAGGAAAACACTGAAGCTTTCTTT	CASGLQENTEAFF
TRBD2	TRBV12-3/TRBV12-4	TRBJ2-7	NA	TGTGCCAGCAGGATCTCTAGCGGGGGGGCGAGCGAGCAGTACTTC	CASRISSGGASEQYF
NA	TRBV27	TRBJ2-1	once	TGTGCCAGCAGTTTATCGATTATTCGCAGGGCGACCCTCAATGAGCAGTTCTTC	CASSLSIIRRATLNEQFF
TRBD1	TRBV7-2	TRBJ1-2	few	TGTGCCAGCAGCTTAGCAGGGGCGACAGGGGGTCATGGCTACACCTTC	CASSLAGATGGHGYTF
TRBD1	TRBV10-3	TRBJ1-2	NA	TGTGCCATCAGTGTGGGACAGTATGAACCTAGTGGCTACACCTTC	CAISVGQYEPSGYTF
NA	TRBV2	TRBJ2-3	NA	TGTGCCAGCAGCCTGGGACCCCTTGGCACAGATACGCAGTATTTT	CASSLGPLGTDTQYF
NA	TRBV20-1	TRBJ2-5	NA	TGCAGTGCTAGGAAGTTACAGGTGGCAAATTCGAGGGAGCAGTACTTC	CSARKLQVANSREQYF
TRBD1	TRBV20-1	TRBJ2-1	few	TGCAGTGCTAGGATCCCAGGGGGTAACAATGAGCAGTTCTTC	CSARIPGGNNEQFF
NA	TRBV20-1	TRBJ1-1	NA	TGCAGTGCTCTGGAGAACACTGAAGCTTTCTTT	CSALENTEAFF
NA	TRBV30	TRBJ2-1	few	TGTGCCTGGAACCGGGACAACAATGAGCAGTTCTTC	CAWNRDNNEQFF
NA	TRBV6-5	TRBJ2-7	few	TGTGCCAGCAGTCGGACAGTCTCCTACGAGCAGTACTTC	CASSRTVSYEQYF
TRBD2	TRBV6-2/TRBV6-3	TRBJ2-7	NA	TGTGCCAGCGGGACTAGCGGGGGGCAAGTCGAGCAGTACTTC	CASGTSGGQVEQYF
TRBD1	TRBV4-3	TRBJ2-5	few	TGCGCCAGCAGCCAAGAGGTGGGTTCCCAGGGGGAGCAGTACTTC	CASSQEVGSQGEQYF
NA	TRBV29-1	TRBJ1-2	NA	TGCAGCGTTGTTGGGGACTACTATGGCTACACCTTC	CSVVGDYYGYTF
NA	TRBV25-1	TRBJ2-5	NA	TGTGCCAGCAGTGAATTTTCCGGAGGGACCCAGTACTTC	CASSEFSGGTQYF
TRBD1	TRBV18	TRBJ1-2	NA	TGTGCCAGCTCCCTCGGGGACAGGGGCATCTATGGCTACACCTTC	CASSLGDRGIYGYTF
TRBD1	TRBV20-1	TRBJ1-4	NA	TGCAGTGCTAGGGGGACAGGAGAAAAACTGTTTTTT	CSARGTGEKLFF
NA	TRBV5-4	TRBJ1-1	NA	TGTGCCAGCACCTCGGGGGTCTCCCTCCCGAACACTGAAGCTTTCTTT	CASTSGVSLPNTEAFF
TRBD2	TRBV10-3	TRBJ2-7	NA	TGTGCCATCAGTGATTATAGCGGGTACAATGAGCAGTACTTC	CAISDYSGYNEQYF
NA	TRBV5-1	TRBJ2-7	NA	TGCGCCAGCAGCTTGGAATGGGGTCCTTGGTACGAGCAGTACTTC	CASSLEWGPWYEQYF
TRBD1	TRBV7-2	TRBJ1-5	once	TGTGCCAGCAGCTTAGAGCCAGGGGGTCAGCCCCAGCATTTT	CASSLEPGGQPQHF
NA	TRBV19	TRBJ1-2	NA	TGTGCCAGTAGGGCAACGGTTTATAGTGGCTACACCTTC	CASRATVYSGYTF
NA	TRBV10-3	TRBJ1-1	once	TGTGCCATCAGTGATCAGGGTAGGGACACTGAAGCTTTCTTT	CAISDQGRDTEAFF
TRBD1	TRBV12-3/TRBV12-4	TRBJ2-3	few	TGTGCCAGCAGTTTCCGGGACAGCAGAGCAGATACGCAGTATTTT	CASSFRDSRADTQYF
TRBD1	TRBV9	TRBJ2-5	few	TGTGCCAGCAGCCAAACGGACAGGGGACAGACCCAGTACTTC	CASSQTDRGQTQYF
NA	TRBV7-9	TRBJ1-1	NA	TGTGCCAGCAGCCCCGAGAGAGGGAACACTGAAGCTTTCTTT	CASSPERGNTEAFF
TRBD1	TRBV20-1	TRBJ2-3	NA	TGCAGTGCTAGAGATCCTCGGACAGGTACCACAGATACGCAGTATTTT	CSARDPRTGTTDTQYF
NA	TRBV5-1	TRBJ2-6	few	TGCGCCAGCAGCAGGAATACTGGGGCCAACGTCCTGACTTTC	CASSRNTGANVLTF
TRBD1	TRBV4-1	TRBJ2-5	NA	TGCGCCAGCAGCCAAGTGCGGACAGGTTCGGAGACCCAGTACTTC	CASSQVRTGSETQYF